Each of the 31 T cell receptor beta chains below was sequenced from the same sample in a study of T cell clusters in autoimmune cytopenias. Multiplex touch-down PCR amplified TRB using TRB-A and TRB-B pools in one tube. TCRdb reanalyzed the multiplex PCR reads, giving one entry per CDR3 protein sequence and no DNA. The data include some 3,000 distinct CDR3 sequences; the top ten clones carry approximately 30%. Each sample's input was 250 ng genomic DNA, about 38,000 genome equivalents. What was sequenced was peripheral blood. The receptors were sampled from a human donor with an autoimmune cytopenia or autoimmune hepatitis (not recorded which).

This clonotype is medium-sized by frequency. The V gene is TRBV7-9, the J gene TRBJ1-4. Germline V gene data show CDR1 as SEHNR and CDR2 as FQNEAQ (reference sequence). The CDR3 has 12 amino acids. CDR3 region: CASSPIGEKLFF. The full variable domain, with the rest looked up from reference TRBV7-9 and TRBJ1-4, is DTGVSQNPRHKITKRGQNVTFRCDPISEHNRLYWYRQTLGQGPEFLTYFQNEAQLEKSRLLSDRFSAERPKGSFSTLEIQRTEQGDSAMYLCASSPIGEKLFFGSGTQLSVL.

This clonotype is identified as medium-sized from frequency. This chain joins TRBV12-3 or TRBV12-4 and TRBJ2-3. The CDR3 runs to 11 residues. CDR3 protein: CASRFGDTQYF.

This clonotype is classed as large by frequency. V usage is TRBV5-6 and J usage is TRBJ2-7; TCRdb's D call, TRBD1, is unchecked because there is no DNA. The length of the CDR3 is 14 residues. Germline V gene lookup returns CDR1 SGHDT and CDR2 YYEEEE. The CDR3 here is CASSFGTGLYEQYF. Using reference TRBV5-6 and TRBJ2-7 for the parts outside the CDR3, the full variable domain is DAGVTQSPTHLIKTRGQQVTLRCSPKSGHDTVSWYQQALGQGPQFIFQYYEEEERQRGNFPDRFSGHQFPNYSSELNVNALLLGDSALYLCASSFGTGLYEQYFGPGTRLTVT.

This clonotype is classed as medium-sized by frequency. The chain links TRBV7-9 to TRBJ2-2. Germline loops: CDR1 SEHNR, CDR2 FQNEAQ (reference sequence). The CDR3 spans 12 residues. CDR3 protein: CASSYNTGELFF.

This chain links TRBV28 with TRBJ2-7; TCRdb lists TRBD2, though no DNA is available to test this call. Germline V gene sequence: CDR1 MDHEN, CDR2 SYDVKM. The CDR3 has 20 residues. The chain's CDR3 is CASTHPRGGGPISSSYEQYF. The entire variable domain, with the rest obtained from reference TRBV28 and TRBJ2-7, is as follows: DVKVTQSSRYLVKRTGEKVFLECVQDMDHENMFWYRQDPGLGLRLIYFSYDVKMKEKGDIPEGYSVSREKKERFSLILESASTNQTSMYLCASTHPRGGGPISSSYEQYFGPGTRLTVT.

The chain links TRBV7-9 to TRBJ2-7; TCRdb outputs TRBD2, but without DNA this stays unchecked. The CDR3 loop spans 16 amino acids. Per the germline V gene, CDR1 is SEHNR and CDR2 is FQNEAQ (reference sequence). This CDR3 is CASSLASGRALHEQYF.

This clonotype ranks as medium-sized in terms of frequency. V gene TRBV10-3 combines with J gene TRBJ1-3; TCRdb picks TRBD1, but there is no DNA to check that call. The CDR3 runs to 13 residues. CDR1 ENHRY and CDR2 SYGVKD come from the germline V gene. The CDR3 spells CAIQGNSGNTIYF.

The chain is built from TRBV7-2 and TRBJ2-1; absent DNA, TCRdb's TRBD1 call cannot be checked. Germline V gene lookup returns CDR1 SGHTA and CDR2 FQGNSA. The CDR3 has 17 amino acids. CDR3 sequence reads: CASSLDWGRPAYNEQFF.

The rearrangement joins TRBV20-1 to TRBJ2-1; the TRBD1 assignment by TCRdb is unverifiable without DNA. This CDR3 has 14 residues. The germline V gene has CDR1 DFQATT and CDR2 SNEGSKA (reference sequence). The chain's CDR3 is CSAPPGLGGNEQFF.

The J gene is TRBJ1-6, the V gene TRBV11-2. This CDR3 spans 16 amino acids. Germline assignment: CDR1 SGHAT and CDR2 FQNNGV. This CDR3 is CASSLERSSYNSPLHF.

By frequency, this clonotype registers medium-sized (0.01 to 0.1%). The V gene is TRBV27, the J gene TRBJ2-7. The CDR3 is 14 residues long. Germline CDR1 reads MNHEY; CDR2 reads SMNVEV (reference sequence). The chain's CDR3 is CASRTIRYSYEQYF.

This clonotype is medium-sized by frequency. This CDR3 is CASRLDLNTEAFF. The chain uses TRBV5-5 and TRBJ1-1. Germline lookup yields CDR1 SGHKS and CDR2 YYEKEE (reference sequence). The CDR3 loop spans 13 amino acids.

This clonotype ranks as medium-sized in terms of frequency. This chain uses TRBV30 with TRBJ1-2. Germline assignment: CDR1 GTSNPN and CDR2 SVGIG (reference sequence). The CDR3 contains 11 residues. The CDR3 sequence is CAWSLTAGYTF.

The chain employs TRBV20-1 and TRBJ2-7. The CDR3 is 11 amino acids. Germline CDR1 is DFQATT and CDR2 is SNEGSKA (reference sequence). The CDR3 loop is CSASYGEEQYF.

This clonotype ranks as large in terms of frequency. The chain links TRBV29-1 to TRBJ1-2; TCRdb calls TRBD1, which cannot be checked without DNA. Germline V lookup: CDR1 SQVTM, CDR2 ANQGSEA. This CDR3 has 14 amino acids. CDR3 sequence: CSEGSSDGYVGYTF.

This clonotype registers large by frequency. The chain links TRBV19 to TRBJ1-1; checking the TCRdb D call of TRBD1 is not possible without DNA. Germline V gene sequence: CDR1 LNHDA, CDR2 SQIVND (reference sequence). This CDR3 comprises 12 residues. The CDR3 region is CASQQGGTEAFF. The full variable domain, its missing parts supplied by reference TRBV19 and TRBJ1-1, is DGGITQSPKYLFRKEGQNVTLSCEQNLNHDAMYWYRQDPGQGLRLIYYSQIVNDFQKGDIAEGYSVSREKKESFPLTVTSAQKNPTAFYLCASQQGGTEAFFGQGTRLTVV.

This rearrangement joins TRBV5-1 to TRBJ2-7; TCRdb reports TRBD1, a call that lacks DNA to check it against. CDR1 is SGHRS, CDR2 YFSETQ, per germline. This CDR3 contains 15 residues. The chain's CDR3 is CASSLTAGGPYEQYF.

The chain couples TRBV10-3 to TRBJ2-7; checking the TCRdb D call of TRBD2 is not possible without DNA. This CDR3 contains 16 residues. Germline CDR1 reads ENHRY; CDR2 reads SYGVKD. The CDR3 here is CAISEGGSGPYNEQYF.

Its frequency marks this clonotype as medium-sized. V and J are TRBV4-3 and TRBJ2-7; TCRdb outputs TRBD2, but without DNA this stays unchecked. The CDR3 sequence is 20 residues long. CDR1 is LGHNA and CDR2 is YSLEER in the germline V gene. The CDR3 spells CASSQAPTGLAGVVAYEQYF.

By frequency, this clonotype registers medium-sized (0.01 to 0.1%). V usage is TRBV18 and J usage is TRBJ1-2; TCRdb lists TRBD1, though no DNA is available to test this call. The CDR3 contains 13 residues. Germline CDR1 KGHSH, CDR2 LQKENI. CDR3 amino acids: CASSGTGVDGYTF. Full variable domain (remainder filled in from reference TRBV18 and TRBJ1-2): NAGVMQNPRHLVRRRGQEARLRCSPMKGHSHVYWYRQLPEEGLKFMVYLQKENIIDESGMPKERFSAEFPKEGPSILRIQQVVRGDSAAYFCASSGTGVDGYTFGSGTRLTVV.

This clonotype registers medium-sized by frequency. J is TRBJ2-2 and V is TRBV6-2 or TRBV6-3; TCRdb reports TRBD1, a call that lacks DNA to check it against. The CDR3 has 15 residues. Looked up from germline, CDR1 is MNHEY and CDR2 is SVGEGT. The CDR3 protein is CASTDWGSNTGELFF.

This clonotype is identified as medium-sized from frequency. The gene calls are TRBV5-6 and TRBJ2-1; no DNA is available, so the TRBD1 call from TCRdb remains unchecked. Germline-derived CDR1 and CDR2 are SGHDT and YYEEEE. The CDR3 covers 17 residues. CDR3 residues: CASSLEYYRLWSKGQFF.

The chain carries TRBV6-4 and TRBJ2-7; the TRBD2 assignment by TCRdb is unverifiable without DNA. The CDR3 length is 17 residues. CDR1 MRHNA and CDR2 SNTAGT come from the germline V gene. The CDR3 loop reads CASTPTPQGGRVDEQYF.

This clonotype is called medium-sized (0.01 to 0.1%) based on its frequency. The chain recombines TRBV27 with TRBJ1-4; TCRdb selects TRBD1, and the lack of DNA leaves this call unchecked. From germline, CDR1 is MNHEY and CDR2 SMNVEV (reference sequence). The CDR3 contains 15 residues. The CDR3 loop reads CASSPGGGLGEKLFF.

This clonotype ranks as medium-sized in terms of frequency. The chain links TRBV6-5 to TRBJ2-3; the TCRdb D gene call, TRBD2, has no DNA to confirm it. In germline, CDR1 is MNHEY, CDR2 SVGAGI. This CDR3 has 14 amino acids. This chain's CDR3 is CASRGTSYTDTQYF.

This clonotype is deemed medium-sized (0.01 to 0.1%) by its frequency. V gene TRBV15 combines with J gene TRBJ2-7. Per germline, CDR1 LNHNV and CDR2 YYDKDF (reference sequence). The CDR3 totals 15 residues. This chain's CDR3 is CATSRGGLETYEQYF.

The chain couples TRBV18 to TRBJ1-1. Per germline, CDR1 KGHSH and CDR2 LQKENI. The CDR3 sequence is 12 residues long. The CDR3 loop is CASSPKRTEAFF.

The chain employs TRBV11-2 and TRBJ2-7; TCRdb calls TRBD2, which cannot be checked without DNA. The CDR3 is made up of 17 amino acids. Germline-derived CDR1 and CDR2 are SGHAT and FQNNGV. The CDR3: CASSSFRGSGRTYEQYF. Full variable domain (rest looked up from reference TRBV11-2 and TRBJ2-7): EAGVAQSPRYKIIEKRQSVAFWCNPISGHATLYWYQQILGQGPKLLIQFQNNGVVDDSQLPKDRFSAERLKGVDSTLKIQPAKLEDSAVYLCASSSFRGSGRTYEQYFGPGTRLTVT.

This clonotype is deemed medium-sized by its frequency. The CDR3: CSARVLLAGGHNEQFF. V gene TRBV20-1 combines with J gene TRBJ2-1; TCRdb proposes TRBD2, but this gene call is untestable without DNA. Germline values: CDR1 DFQATT, CDR2 SNEGSKA (reference sequence). This CDR3 has 16 amino acids.

The J gene is TRBJ2-7, the V gene TRBV5-1; TCRdb picks TRBD1, but there is no DNA to check that call. The length of the CDR3 is 15 residues. The V gene's germline CDR1 is SGHRS and CDR2 YFSETQ. CDR3 residues: CASSLTAGGTYEQYF.

Judged by frequency, this clonotype is medium-sized. This chain links TRBV6-2 or TRBV6-3 with TRBJ1-5. This CDR3 spans 15 amino acids. Germline assignment: CDR1 MNHEY and CDR2 SVGEGT. The CDR3 loop reads CASSTRDSGNQPQHF.